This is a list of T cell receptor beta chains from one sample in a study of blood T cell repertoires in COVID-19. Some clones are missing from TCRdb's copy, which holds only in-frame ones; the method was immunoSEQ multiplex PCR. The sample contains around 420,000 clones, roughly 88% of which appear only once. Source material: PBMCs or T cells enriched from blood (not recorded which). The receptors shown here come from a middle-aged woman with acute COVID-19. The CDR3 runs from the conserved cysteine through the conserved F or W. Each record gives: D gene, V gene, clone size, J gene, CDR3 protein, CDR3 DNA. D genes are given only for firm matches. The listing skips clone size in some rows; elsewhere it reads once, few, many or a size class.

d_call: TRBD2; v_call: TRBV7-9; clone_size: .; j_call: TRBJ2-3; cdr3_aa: CASSLRTSGTDTQYF; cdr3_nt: TGTGCCAGCAGCTTAAGGACTAGCGGCACAGATACGCAGTATTTT
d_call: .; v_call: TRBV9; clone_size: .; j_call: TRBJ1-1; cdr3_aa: CASSVGQGSEAFF; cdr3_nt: TGTGCCAGCAGCGTAGGCCAGGGGTCTGAAGCTTTCTTT
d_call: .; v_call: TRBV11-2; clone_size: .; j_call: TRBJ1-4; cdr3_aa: CASSPGGITNEKLFF; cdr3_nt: TGTGCCAGCAGCCCCGGGGGGATAACTAATGAAAAACTGTTTTTT
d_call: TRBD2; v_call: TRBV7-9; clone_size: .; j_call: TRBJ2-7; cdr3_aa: CASSLVSGDEQYF; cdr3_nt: TGTGCCAGCAGCTTAGTGAGCGGGGACGAGCAGTACTTC
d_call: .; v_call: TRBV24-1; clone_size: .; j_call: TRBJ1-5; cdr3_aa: CATGLGGNQPQHF; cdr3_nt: TGTGCCACCGGATTAGGGGGCAATCAGCCCCAGCATTTT
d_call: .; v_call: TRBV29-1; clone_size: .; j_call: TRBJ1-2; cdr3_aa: CSVVGGANNYGYTF; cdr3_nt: TGCAGCGTTGTCGGGGGGGCTAATAACTATGGCTACACCTTC
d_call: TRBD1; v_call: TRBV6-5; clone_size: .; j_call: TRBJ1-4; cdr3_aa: CASSSQGHEKLFF; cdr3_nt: TGTGCCAGCAGTTCACAGGGGCATGAAAAACTGTTTTTT
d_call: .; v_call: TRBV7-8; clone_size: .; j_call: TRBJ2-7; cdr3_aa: CASSLGAPNYEQYF; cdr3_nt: TGTGCCAGCAGCTTAGGGGCACCGAACTACGAGCAGTACTTC
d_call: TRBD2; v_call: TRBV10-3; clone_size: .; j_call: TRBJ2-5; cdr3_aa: CATGVAGGQETQYF; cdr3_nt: TGTGCCACAGGGGTAGCGGGGGGGCAAGAGACCCAGTACTTC
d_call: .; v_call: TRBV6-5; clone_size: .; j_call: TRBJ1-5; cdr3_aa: CASSLNTGRNQPQHF; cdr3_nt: TGTGCCAGCAGTCTCAATACAGGGCGCAATCAGCCCCAGCATTTT
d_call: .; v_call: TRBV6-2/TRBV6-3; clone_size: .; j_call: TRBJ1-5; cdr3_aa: CASSLGGVNQPQHF; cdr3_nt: TGTGCCAGCAGTTTAGGGGGGGTCAATCAGCCCCAGCATTTT
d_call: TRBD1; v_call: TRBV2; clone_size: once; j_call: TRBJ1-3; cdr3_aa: CASRQGAGNTIYF; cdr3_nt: TGTGCCAGCAGACAGGGGGCTGGAAACACCATATATTTT
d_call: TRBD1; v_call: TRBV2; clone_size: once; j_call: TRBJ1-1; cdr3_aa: CASSPGTANTEAFF; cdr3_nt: TGTGCCAGCAGTCCCGGGACAGCGAACACTGAAGCTTTCTTT
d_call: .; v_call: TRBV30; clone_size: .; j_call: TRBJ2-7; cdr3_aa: CAWTSGTTYEQYF; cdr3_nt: TGTGCCTGGACCAGCGGTACTACCTACGAGCAGTACTTC
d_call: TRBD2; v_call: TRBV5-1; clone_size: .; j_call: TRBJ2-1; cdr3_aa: CASSLVGTSGGGGYNEQFF; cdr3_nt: TGCGCCAGCAGCTTGGTTGGGACTAGCGGGGGAGGGGGATACAATGAGCAGTTCTTC
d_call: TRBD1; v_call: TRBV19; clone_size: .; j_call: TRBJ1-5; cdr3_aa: CASSIGRGFGNQPQHF; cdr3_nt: TGTGCCAGTAGTATCGGCAGGGGGTTTGGCAATCAGCCCCAGCATTTT
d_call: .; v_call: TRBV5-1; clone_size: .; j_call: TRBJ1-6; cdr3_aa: CASSSSAGNNSPLHF; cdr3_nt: TGCGCCAGCAGCTCCTCTGCAGGGAACAATTCACCCCTCCACTTT
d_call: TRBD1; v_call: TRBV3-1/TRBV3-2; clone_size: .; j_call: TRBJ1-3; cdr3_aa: CASSPGTGGITIYF; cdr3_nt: TGTGCCAGCAGCCCCGGGACAGGGGGAATCACCATATATTTT
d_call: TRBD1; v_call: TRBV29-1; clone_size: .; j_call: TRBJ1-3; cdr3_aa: CSVAGTGGSGNTIYF; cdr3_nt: TGCAGCGTAGCCGGGACAGGGGGCTCTGGAAACACCATATATTTT
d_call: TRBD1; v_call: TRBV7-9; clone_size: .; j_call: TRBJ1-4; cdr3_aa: CASSGDRGNEKLFF; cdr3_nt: TGTGCCAGCAGCGGGGACAGGGGTAATGAAAAACTGTTTTTT
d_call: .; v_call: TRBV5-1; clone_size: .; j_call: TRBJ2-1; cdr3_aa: CASSETGYLQKVSYNEQFF; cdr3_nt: TGCGCCAGCAGCGAAACCGGGTATCTTCAGAAAGTATCCTACAATGAGCAGTTCTTC
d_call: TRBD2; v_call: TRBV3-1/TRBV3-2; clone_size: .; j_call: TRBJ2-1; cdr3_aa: CASSQDRRRRLAGGHEQFF; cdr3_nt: TGTGCCAGCAGCCAAGACCGCCGACGAAGACTAGCGGGGGGCCATGAGCAGTTCTTC
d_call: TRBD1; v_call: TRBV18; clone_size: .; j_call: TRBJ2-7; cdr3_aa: CASSPGGQGYEQYF; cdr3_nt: TGTGCCAGCTCACCTGGAGGACAGGGATACGAGCAGTACTTC
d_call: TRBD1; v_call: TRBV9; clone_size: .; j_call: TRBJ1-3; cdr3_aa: CASSVGDRVRNTIYF; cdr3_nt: TGTGCCAGCAGCGTAGGGGACAGGGTCAGAAACACCATATATTTT
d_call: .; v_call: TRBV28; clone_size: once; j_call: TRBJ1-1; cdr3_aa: CASRLGGTEAFF; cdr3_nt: TGTGCCAGCAGATTGGGGGGAACTGAAGCTTTCTTT
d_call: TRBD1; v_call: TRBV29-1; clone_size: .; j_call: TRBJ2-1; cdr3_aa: CSAETGAARNEQFF; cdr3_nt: TGCAGCGCCGAGACAGGGGCGGCTCGAAATGAGCAGTTCTTC
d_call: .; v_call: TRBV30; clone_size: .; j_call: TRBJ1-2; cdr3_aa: CAWSASTGYTF; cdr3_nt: TGTGCCTGGAGTGCTTCCACAGGGTACACCTTC
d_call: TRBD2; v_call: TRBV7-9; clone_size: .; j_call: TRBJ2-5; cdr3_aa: CASSDPYIAGGVGETQYF; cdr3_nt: TGTGCCAGCAGCGATCCCTATATTGCGGGGGGTGTTGGAGAGACCCAGTACTTC
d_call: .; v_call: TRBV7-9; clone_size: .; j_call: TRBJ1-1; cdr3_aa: CASSPGGNTEAFF; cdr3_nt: TGTGCCAGCAGCCCCGGGGGAAACACTGAAGCTTTCTTT
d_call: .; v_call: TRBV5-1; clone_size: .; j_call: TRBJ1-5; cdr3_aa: CASSLASNQPQHF; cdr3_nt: TGCGCCAGCAGCTTGGCGTCGAATCAGCCCCAGCATTTT
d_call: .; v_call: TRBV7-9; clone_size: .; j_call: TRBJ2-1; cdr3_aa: CASSLVGGAYNEQFF; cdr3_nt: TGTGCCAGCAGCTTAGTGGGGGGAGCCTACAATGAGCAGTTCTTC
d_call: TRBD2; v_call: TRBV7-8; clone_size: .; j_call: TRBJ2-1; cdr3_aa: CASSTSGPYNEQFF; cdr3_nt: TGTGCCAGCAGCACTAGCGGTCCCTACAATGAGCAGTTCTTC
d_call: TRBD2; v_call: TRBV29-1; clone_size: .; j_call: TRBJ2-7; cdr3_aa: CSVVELAGEEQYF; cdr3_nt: TGCAGCGTTGTGGAACTAGCGGGGGAGGAGCAGTACTTC
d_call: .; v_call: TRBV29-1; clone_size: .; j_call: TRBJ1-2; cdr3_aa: CSVVPIMGHGYTF; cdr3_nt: TGCAGCGTTGTCCCGATCATGGGCCATGGCTACACCTTC
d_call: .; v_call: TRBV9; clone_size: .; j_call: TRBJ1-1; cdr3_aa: CASSAMGREAFF; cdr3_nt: TGTGCCAGCAGCGCTATGGGGCGCGAAGCTTTCTTT
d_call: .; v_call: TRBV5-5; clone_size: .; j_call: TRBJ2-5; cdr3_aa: CASSPGTTETQYF; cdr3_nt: TGTGCCAGCAGCCCTGGGACAACAGAGACCCAGTACTTC
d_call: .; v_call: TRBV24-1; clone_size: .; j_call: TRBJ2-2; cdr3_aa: CATGTGTGELFF; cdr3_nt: TGTGCCACCGGCACGGGTACCGGGGAGCTGTTTTTT
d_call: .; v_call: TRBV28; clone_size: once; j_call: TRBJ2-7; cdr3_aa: CASSLSGGNYYEQYF; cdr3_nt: TGTGCCAGCAGTTTAAGCGGAGGGAACTACTACGAGCAGTACTTC
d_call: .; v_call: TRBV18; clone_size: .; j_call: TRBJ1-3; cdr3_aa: CASSPVSGTGNTIYF; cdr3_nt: TGTGCCAGCTCACCAGTCTCAGGGACTGGAAACACCATATATTTT
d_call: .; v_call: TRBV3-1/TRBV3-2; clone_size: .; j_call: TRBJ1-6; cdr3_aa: CASSPSRGANSPLHF; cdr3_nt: TGTGCCAGCAGCCCCTCACGGGGGGCAAATTCACCCCTCCACTTT
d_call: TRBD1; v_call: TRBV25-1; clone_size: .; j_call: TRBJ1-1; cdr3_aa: CASSPGQGAGEAFF; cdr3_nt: TGTGCCAGCAGTCCAGGTCAGGGGGCGGGTGAAGCTTTCTTT
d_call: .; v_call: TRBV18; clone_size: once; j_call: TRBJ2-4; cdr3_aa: CASSPPQASKNIQYF; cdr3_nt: TGTGCCAGCTCACCACCGCAGGCATCCAAAAACATTCAGTACTTC
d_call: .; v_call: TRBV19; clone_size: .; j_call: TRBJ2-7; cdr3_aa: CASSPGWRYEQYF; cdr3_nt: TGTGCCAGCTCTCCGGGGTGGCGCTACGAGCAGTACTTC
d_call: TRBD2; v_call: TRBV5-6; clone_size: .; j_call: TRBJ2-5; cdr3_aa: CASSLGGLAETQYF; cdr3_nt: TGTGCCAGCAGCTTGGGGGGACTAGCCGAGACCCAGTACTTC
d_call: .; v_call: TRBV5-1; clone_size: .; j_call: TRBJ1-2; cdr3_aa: CASSLLQAGYGYTF; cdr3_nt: TGCGCCAGCAGCTTGCTGCAGGCAGGCTATGGCTACACCTTC
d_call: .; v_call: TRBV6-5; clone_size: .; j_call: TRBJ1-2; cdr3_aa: CASSSQGGFSGYTF; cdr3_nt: TGTGCCAGCAGTTCTCAGGGAGGGTTCAGTGGCTACACCTTC
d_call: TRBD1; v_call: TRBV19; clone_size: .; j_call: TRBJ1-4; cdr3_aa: CASSILSGGVGEKLFF; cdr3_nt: TGTGCCAGTAGTATACTATCAGGGGGCGTTGGAGAAAAACTGTTTTTT
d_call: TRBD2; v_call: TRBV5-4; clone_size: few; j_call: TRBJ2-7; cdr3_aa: CATHHSGVYYEQYF; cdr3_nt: TGTGCCACGCACCATAGCGGGGTGTACTACGAGCAGTACTTC
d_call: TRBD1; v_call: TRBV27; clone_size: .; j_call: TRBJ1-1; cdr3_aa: CASSLRTGDTEAFF; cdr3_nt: TGTGCCAGCAGTTTAAGGACAGGGGACACTGAAGCTTTCTTT
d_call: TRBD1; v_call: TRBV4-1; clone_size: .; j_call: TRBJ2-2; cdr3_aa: CASSHYGQGANRGTGELFF; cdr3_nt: TGCGCCAGCAGCCACTACGGACAGGGGGCTAATCGTGGCACCGGGGAGCTGTTTTTT
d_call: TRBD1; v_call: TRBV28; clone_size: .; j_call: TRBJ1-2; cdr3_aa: CASSQTGAAPYGYTF; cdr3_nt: TGTGCCAGCAGCCAGACAGGGGCCGCCCCCTATGGCTACACCTTC
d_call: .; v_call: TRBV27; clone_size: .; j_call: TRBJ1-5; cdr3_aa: CASSFSQGINQPQHF; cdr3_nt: TGTGCCAGCAGTTTCAGCCAGGGAATTAATCAGCCCCAGCATTTT
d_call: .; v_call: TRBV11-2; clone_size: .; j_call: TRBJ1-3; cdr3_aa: CASSPFPGDRSGNTIYF; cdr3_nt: TGTGCCAGCAGCCCCTTTCCCGGGGATAGGTCTGGAAACACCATATATTTT